The sequence of this T cell receptor beta chain was determined in a study of blood T cell repertoires in COVID-19. This CDR3 spans 16 amino acids. V shed 0 bases and J 2 bases; nucleotides not matched to a gene: 6. Germline V CDR1 and CDR2: LGHDT, YNNKEL (reference sequence). Profiled with immunoSEQ multiplex PCR; TCRdb holds only in-frame clones, not every one. The sample has 350,000 to 450,000 clones; approximately 89% are singletons. The count of this clone is one. This clonotype was sampled from a woman in her thirties or forties who had been exposed to COVID-19. This chain joins TRBV3-1 (or the pseudogene TRBV3-2) and TRBJ2-5; 7 bases align to TRBD2. The sample comprised PBMCs or T cells enriched from blood (not recorded which). CDR3 amino acids: CASSQDQPGLQETQYF. CDR3 DNA sequence: TGTGCCAGCAGCCAAGATCAGCCGGGACTACAAGAGACCCAGTACTTC.